Given below is one T cell receptor beta chain in context. The antigen is undetermined. Treatment reported: some 20 received Ad26.COV2.S at low or high dose, single or two shots; 5 received placebo; per-sample allocation not given. Sampling took place 63 days after the first vaccine or placebo injection. Sequencing used immunoSEQ multiplex PCR; TCRdb keeps in-frame clones, though not all of them. The repertoire holds hundreds of thousands of clones, with 70% to 90% as singletons. This specimen comes from a study of Ad26.COV2.S vaccination and SARS-CoV-2 variants. Study overall: Donor was in the COV1001 Ad26.COV2.S trial arm. Once, or twice with 56 days between doses, Ad26.COV2.S was given intramuscularly.

Whole-study results and caveats: Substantial post-vaccination breadth of spike-specific CD8+ and CD4+ T cell responses was reported.

The clonotype originates from a person aged 18-65 years who received the Ad26.COV2.S COVID-19 vaccine or a placebo. The input for sequencing was peripheral blood, taken in a trial of Ad26.COV2.S vaccine versus placebo.

As DNA, the CDR3 is TGCGCCAGCAGCCAAGACGGGAGCTCCTACAATGAGCAGTTCTTC. Translating gives CASSQDGSSYNEQFF. This rearrangement joins TRBV5-1 to TRBJ2-1, with D perhaps matching TRBD2 (6 bases). Trimming shortened V by 4 bases and J by 0 bases, and 11 bases separated the two germline ends. CDR3 length: 15 residues. Germline values: CDR1 SGHRS, CDR2 YFSETQ. The whole variable domain, filled in from reference TRBV5-1 and TRBJ2-1, reads KAGVTQTPRYLIKTRGQQVTLSCSPISGHRSVSWYQQTPGQGLQFLFEYFSETQRNKGNFPGRFSGRQFSNSRSEMNVSTLELGDSALYLCASSQDGSSYNEQFFGPGTRLTVL.